The 29 T cell receptor beta chains given below trace back to one sample, sequenced in a study of shared T cell receptors in the human thymus. The protocol was immunoSEQ multiplex PCR, while the TCRdb copy is restricted to in-frame clones and leaves out a portion. In the table there are about 660,000 clones, 85% to 90% of which are singletons. These data were also reused for a study on human thymus T cells.

Sequencing was performed on thymocytes. These receptors were taken from a boy under three years old with a congenital heart defect.

The chain couples TRBV29-1 to TRBJ2-1; perhaps TRBD1 as D (6 bases). Per germline, CDR1 SQVTM and CDR2 ANQGSEA. The V and J ends lost 5 bases and 6 bases respectively, with 11 bases between them. This CDR3 is 12 amino acids long. The CDR3: CSVPTGRNEQFF. CDR3 DNA: TGCAGCGTTCCGACAGGTCGCAATGAGCAGTTCTTC.

This clone showed up just once. The V gene is TRBV12-1, the J gene TRBJ1-5; the DNA was not compared with TRBD1, the D call given in the table. TRBV12-1 corresponds to a pseudogene. The CDR3 has 17 residues. The CDR3 loop reads CASSFGALGSGNQPQHF. The CDR3, as DNA: TGTGCCAGCAGCTTTGGGGCTCTTGGATCGGGCAATCAGCCCCAGCATTTT.

The chain joins TRBV6-6 to TRBJ2-5; possible D gene TRBD1, 6 bases. Germline V gene sequence: CDR1 MNHNY, CDR2 SVGAGI (reference sequence). V was pared by 0 bases and J by 5 bases, with 13 bases between. This CDR3 has 15 amino acids. CDR3 protein: CASSYSGSQGETQYF. For the CDR3, the DNA is TGTGCCAGCAGTTACTCGGGGAGCCAGGGGGAGACCCAGTACTTC.

The CDR3 is CASSPIGQANTGELFF. Here the CDR3 DNA reads TGTGCCAGTAGTCCCATCGGACAGGCTAACACCGGGGAGCTGTTTTTT. The V and J genes are TRBV19 and TRBJ2-2; TRBD1 aligns across 7 bases. Losses at the gene ends were 5 bases for V and 2 bases for J; bases not matched to a gene: 8. There are 16 residues in the CDR3. Germline V CDR1 and CDR2: LNHDA, SQIVND (reference sequence).

V and J are TRBV7-9 and TRBJ1-2, with TRBD1 matching 10 bases. Germline V gene data show CDR1 as SEHNR and CDR2 as FQNEAQ (reference sequence). V was pared by 1 base and J by 6 bases, with 8 bases of the junction left unmatched. The CDR3 covers 16 residues. The CDR3 here is CASSLDDHGTGDGYTF. The CDR3 DNA sequence: TGTGCCAGCAGCTTAGATGACCACGGGACAGGGGATGGCTACACCTTC.

The V and J genes are TRBV21-1 and TRBJ1-5; whether TRBD1, the table's D call, matches the DNA was not checked. TRBV21-1 is assigned pseudogene status. The CDR3 contains 17 residues. CDR3 bases: TGTGCCAGCAGTAAATACGGACAGGACCGTAGCAATCAGCCCCAGCATTTT. Translated, it gives CASSKYGQDRSNQPQHF.

The V call is TRBV5-4, the J call TRBJ2-3; 12 nucleotides agree with TRBD2. J gave up 0 bases and V 0 bases, and 11 bases lay outside the gene matches. This CDR3 is 20 amino acids long. Germline values: CDR1 SGHNT, CDR2 YYREEE (reference sequence). In DNA form, the CDR3 reads TGTGCCAGCAGCTTGGGGATACGACTAGCGGGAGACTCTAGCACAGATACGCAGTATTTT. Protein: CASSLGIRLAGDSSTDTQYF.

V and J are TRBV6-5 and TRBJ1-1; 9 nucleotides align to TRBD1. J lost 0 bases, V lost 6 bases, and 5 bases had no gene match. Germline values: CDR1 MNHEY, CDR2 SVGAGI. The CDR3 is made up of 15 amino acids. This CDR3 is CASRNRQGVNTEAFF. The CDR3 region has the DNA TGTGCCAGCAGAAATCGACAGGGGGTGAACACTGAAGCTTTCTTT.

The V gene is TRBV19, the J gene TRBJ1-1; D may be TRBD1 (6 bases). The CDR3 consists of 15 residues. V lost 1 base and J lost 0, with 9 bases in between. Germline V gives CDR1 LNHDA, CDR2 SQIVND (reference sequence). The CDR3 DNA sequence: TGTGCCAGTAGTATAGTGAGGGACATGAACACTGAAGCTTTCTTT. It translates to CASSIVRDMNTEAFF.

This chain connects TRBV27 to TRBJ2-2, with TRBD1 matching 8 bases. V lost 6 bases to trimming and J lost 3 bases; unmatched junction nucleotides: 6. This CDR3 has 15 amino acids. The germline gives CDR1 MNHEY, CDR2 SMNVEV (reference sequence). Here the CDR3 reads CASSMTGVDTGELFF. DNA for the CDR3: TGTGCCAGCAGCATGACAGGGGTGGACACCGGGGAGCTGTTTTTT.

The rearrangement joins TRBV6-1 to TRBJ2-7; possible D gene TRBD2, 6 bases. Germline V gene data show CDR1 as MNHNS and CDR2 as SASEGT. The CDR3 runs to 15 residues. Trimming pared 2 bases from V and 7 bases from J, leaving 18 bases between. Written as DNA, the CDR3 is TGTGCCAGCAGTGAAAGGGCAGGGCCGCGGGAAGAGCAGTACTTC. Translation: CASSERAGPREEQYF.

The chain's CDR3 is CASSLRGFPYEQYF. In nucleotides, the CDR3 is TGCGCCAGCAGCTTACGAGGGTTCCCCTACGAGCAGTACTTC. V and J are TRBV5-1 and TRBJ2-7; D may be TRBD2 (5 bases). The length of the CDR3 is 14 residues. The germline gives CDR1 SGHRS, CDR2 YFSETQ. Trimming took off 2 bases at V and 2 bases at J, with 11 bases between the two ends.

The V gene is TRBV5-6, the J gene TRBJ2-7, with 7 bases matching TRBD2. The CDR3 sequence is 15 residues long. The junction had 8 bases not matched to a gene; V was cut back by 0 bases and J by 5 bases. Germline CDR1 SGHDT, CDR2 YYEEEE. The CDR3 region is CASSLGGGGNHEQYF. The DNA for the CDR3 is TGTGCCAGCAGCTTGGGGGGGGGAGGAAACCACGAGCAGTACTTC.

The chain couples TRBV30 to TRBJ2-2, with TRBD2 matching 9 bases. Germline V lookup: CDR1 GTSNPN, CDR2 SVGIG (reference sequence). The CDR3 spans 19 residues. V shed 6 bases and J 4 bases; nucleotides not matched to a gene: 21. The CDR3 here is CACRTLPGREGRGTGELFF. The CDR3 coding sequence is TGTGCCTGCCGAACTCTCCCAGGGCGGGAGGGCCGGGGCACCGGGGAGCTGTTTTTT.

This chain links TRBV30 with TRBJ2-1; 11 bases match TRBD2. Germline lookup yields CDR1 GTSNPN and CDR2 SVGIG (reference sequence). The CDR3 covers 17 residues. Trimming at V came to 1 base and at J to 1 base, leaving 6 bases not matched to a gene. CDR3 sequence: CAWSAGLAGPSYNEQFF. Here the CDR3 DNA reads TGTGCCTGGAGTGCCGGACTAGCGGGCCCATCCTACAATGAGCAGTTCTTC.

A note on this clone: A junction end diverges from the germline sequence, so it may reflect a read error. The J gene is TRBJ2-3, the V gene TRBV29-1; TRBD1 matches at 7 bases. Germline assignment: CDR1 SQVTM and CDR2 ANQGSEA. This CDR3 is 15 amino acids long. CDR3 DNA: TGCAGCGTAGAAGCCGGGACAGAGCTAAGGGATACGCAGTATTTT. It is translated as CSVEAGTELRDTQYF.

The chain is built from TRBV4-1 and TRBJ2-3; the match to TRBD2 covers 8 bases. The CDR3 has 14 amino acids. Germline CDR1 is MGHRA and CDR2 is YSYEKL. J was trimmed by 3 bases and V by 2 bases; bases with no gene match: 1. Written as DNA, the CDR3 is TGCGCCAGCAGCCAAACTAGCGGTACAGATACGCAGTATTTT. This codes for CASSQTSGTDTQYF.

The CDR3 loop reads CASGLVRQGRETQYF. CDR3 sequence (DNA): TGTGCTAGTGGTTTGGTACGCCAGGGCCGGGAGACCCAGTACTTC. The gene calls are TRBV12-5 and TRBJ2-5; possible D gene TRBD1, 5 bases. Looked up from germline, CDR1 is LGHNT and CDR2 is FRNRAP. Trimming removed 0 bases at V and 5 bases at J, with 13 bases between. The CDR3 extends over 15 amino acids.

This sequence joins TRBV5-1 and TRBJ2-7; D might be TRBD1 (8 bases). Trimming shortened V by 3 bases and J by 0 bases, and 31 bases separated the two germline ends. Germline CDR1 and CDR2: SGHRS and YFSETQ. CDR3 length: 21 residues. The CDR3: CASSSYRGGIDYPLSSYEQYF. Here the CDR3 DNA reads TGCGCCAGCAGCTCATACAGGGGGGGGATTGACTACCCTTTGAGCTCCTACGAGCAGTACTTC.

CDR3 sequence reads: CASSLVPGQGSYEQYF. The CDR3 bases are TGTGCCAGCAGCTTAGTACCGGGACAGGGGTCCTACGAGCAGTACTTC. The chain is built from TRBV11-2 and TRBJ2-7, with 10 bases that match TRBD1. V was clipped by 1 base and J by 1 base; unmatched bases: 4. This CDR3 comprises 16 residues. Germline V gene data show CDR1 as SGHAT and CDR2 as FQNNGV.

The rearrangement joins TRBV11-2 to TRBJ2-5; D remains unclear. This CDR3 is built from 12 residues. V lost 8 bases to trimming and J lost 7 bases, with 14 bases between them. Germline V gene data show CDR1 as SGHAT and CDR2 as FQNNGV. The CDR3 is CASVAASGTQYF. CDR3 DNA sequence: TGTGCCAGCGTCGCGGCTAGTGGGACCCAGTACTTC.

This rearrangement joins TRBV5-1 to TRBJ2-1; 9 bases are a match to TRBD2. Germline lookup yields CDR1 SGHRS and CDR2 YFSETQ. The CDR3 loop spans 19 amino acids. V gave up 4 bases and J gave up 0 bases; unmatched junction bases: 14. The CDR3 bases are TGCGCCAGCAGCCTTGGTGCTCTAGCGGGACGCCCCTCCTACAATGAGCAGTTCTTC. Its translation: CASSLGALAGRPSYNEQFF. The complete variable domain, with remaining parts taken from reference TRBV5-1 and TRBJ2-1, reads KAGVTQTPRYLIKTRGQQVTLSCSPISGHRSVSWYQQTPGQGLQFLFEYFSETQRNKGNFPGRFSGRQFSNSRSEMNVSTLELGDSALYLCASSLGALAGRPSYNEQFFGPGTRLTVL.

V usage is TRBV15 and J usage is TRBJ1-1, with D uncertain. The germline CDR1 and CDR2 sequences are LNHNV and YYDKDF (reference sequence). Trimming removed 0 bases from V and 11 bases from J, with 13 bases in between. The CDR3 loop spans 13 amino acids. The CDR3: CATSRDEGRQAFF. CDR3 in DNA: TGTGCCACCAGCAGAGATGAGGGCAGGCAGGCTTTCTTT.

The gene calls are TRBV7-2 and TRBJ2-1; maybe TRBD1 (6 bases). The CDR3 totals 14 residues. Trimming took off 2 bases at V and 9 bases at J, with 14 bases between the two ends. Germline CDR1 is SGHTA and CDR2 is FQGNSA. The CDR3 here is CASSLWTELGEQFF. Written as DNA, the CDR3 is TGTGCCAGCAGCTTATGGACAGAGCTGGGTGAGCAGTTCTTC.

The chain has TRBV21-1 and TRBJ2-1; TRBD2 is taken as the D call from the table, unchecked against the DNA. TRBV21-1 is a pseudogene. The CDR3 is 13 residues long. CDR3: CASSLSPYNEQFF. Here the CDR3 DNA reads TGTGCCAGCAGCTTAAGCCCCTACAATGAGCAGTTCTTC.

This clone was picked up a small number of times. The V call is TRBV6-4, the J call TRBJ2-1, with 12 bases matching TRBD2. Germline loops: CDR1 MRHNA, CDR2 SNTAGT. The CDR3 spans 15 residues. V lost 9 bases and J lost 9; bases outside the gene matches: 12. CDR3 in DNA: TGTGCCAGGGCCCCACGACTAGCGGGAGATCTTGAGCAGTTCTTC. It specifies CARAPRLAGDLEQFF.

This chain connects TRBV7-2 to TRBJ1-5; D is undetermined. The CDR3 totals 13 residues. Between the trimmed V and J ends, which lost 4 bases and 7 bases, there was a span of 11 bases. Germline V gives CDR1 SGHTA, CDR2 FQGNSA. The CDR3 nucleotides are TGTGCCAGCAGCTCGTACAGAGGGCAGCCCCAGCATTTT. It encodes CASSSYRGQPQHF. Full variable domain (rest looked up from reference TRBV7-2 and TRBJ1-5): GAGVSQSPSNKVTEKGKDVELRCDPISGHTALYWYRQSLGQGLEFLIYFQGNSAPDKSGLPSDRFSAERTGGSVSTLTIQRTQQEDSAVYLCASSSYRGQPQHFGDGTRLSIL.

With respect to this clone: Other DNA sequences from this sample encode an identical CDR3 as well. V usage is TRBV6-5 and J usage is TRBJ2-2; 8 positions match TRBD1. CDR3 size: 15 residues. CDR1 is MNHEY and CDR2 is SVGAGI in the germline V gene. J was trimmed by 1 base and V by 5 bases; bases with no gene match: 3. This chain's CDR3 is CASSPGTGNTGELFF. DNA for the CDR3: TGTGCCAGCAGTCCCGGGACAGGGAACACCGGGGAGCTGTTTTTT.

The rearrangement joins TRBV7-9 to TRBJ1-1; tentative D call: TRBD1 (6 bases). The length of the CDR3 is 15 residues. V lost 1 base, J lost 0 bases, and 9 bases lay in between. CDR1 is SEHNR and CDR2 is FQNEAQ in the germline V gene (reference sequence). CDR3 DNA: TGTGCCAGCAGCTTAGGACAGGAAATGAACACTGAAGCTTTCTTT. Translated, it gives CASSLGQEMNTEAFF.